The present entry profiles one T cell receptor beta chain with its context. Its target is not known. The entry originates in a study of early T cells in non-severe SARS-CoV-2 infection. Whole-study context: Unsorted whole-blood RNA was sequenced in bulk, leaving chains unpaired.

The study, taken as a whole, reports: CD4 and private specificities were missed by VDJdb matching, which favored anti-spike CD8 responses.

Each cDNA molecule carried a unique molecular identifier. MiXCR was run by TCRdb on the 5' RACE reads, yielding one entry per CDR3 protein. Of about 60,000 distinct CDR3 sequences listed, around 18% are singletons. Trimming took 2 bases from V and 2 from J, leaving 10 bases between them. The germline gives CDR1 LGHDT, CDR2 YNNKEL (reference sequence). The CDR3 length is 14 residues. This sequence joins TRBV3-1 and TRBJ2-7; D is unresolved. The clonotype was recovered from an adult who was a healthcare worker with PCR-confirmed SARS-CoV-2 infection or an uninfected control (not recorded which). Sample: whole blood, taken at baseline. The CDR3 DNA reads as TGTGCCAGCAGCCAACTGATACACGCCTACGAGCAGTACTTC. Translation gives CASSQLIHAYEQYF.